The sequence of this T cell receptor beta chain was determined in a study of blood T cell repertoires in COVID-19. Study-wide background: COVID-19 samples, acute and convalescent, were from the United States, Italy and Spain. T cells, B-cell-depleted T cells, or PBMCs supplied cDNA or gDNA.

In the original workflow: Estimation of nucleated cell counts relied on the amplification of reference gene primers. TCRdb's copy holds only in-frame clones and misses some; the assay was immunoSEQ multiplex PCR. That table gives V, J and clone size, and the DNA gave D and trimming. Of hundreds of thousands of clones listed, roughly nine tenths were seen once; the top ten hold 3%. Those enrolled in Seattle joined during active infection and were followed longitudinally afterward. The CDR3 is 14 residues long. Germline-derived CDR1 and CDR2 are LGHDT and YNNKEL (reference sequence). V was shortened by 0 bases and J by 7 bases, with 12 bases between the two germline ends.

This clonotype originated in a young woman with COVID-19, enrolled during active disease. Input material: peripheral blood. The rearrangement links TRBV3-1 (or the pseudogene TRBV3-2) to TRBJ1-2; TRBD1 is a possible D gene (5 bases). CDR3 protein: CASSQESGRVGYTF. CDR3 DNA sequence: TGTGCCAGCAGCCAAGAGTCAGGGAGGGTTGGCTACACCTTC.